The 24 T cell receptor beta chains below come from one sample, sequenced in a study of blood T cell repertoires in COVID-19. Profiling relied on immunoSEQ multiplex PCR, and the TCRdb table lists in-frame clones only, not all of them. The sample shows roughly 300,000 clones, more than 75% of them seen only once. Sequencing was carried out using peripheral blood. The receptor set was obtained from a woman between 50 and 59 years old with acute or convalescent COVID-19.

The gene calls are TRBV11-2 and TRBJ2-3, with 11 positions matching TRBD2. Germline V gene sequence: CDR1 SGHAT, CDR2 FQNNGV. With V trimmed by 4 bases and J by 7 bases, 10 bases remained unmatched. The CDR3 contains 16 residues. CDR3 sequence reads: CASSSLTSGTANTQYF. The DNA of the CDR3 is TGTGCCAGCAGCTCTCTGACTAGCGGGACGGCGAATACGCAGTATTTT.

This clone was found once. V and J are TRBV24-1 and TRBJ1-2; TRBD1 matches 10 bases. CDR1 is KGHDR, CDR2 SFDVKD, per germline. The J segment lost 5 bases and the V segment lost 4 bases, leaving 6 bases of the junction unmatched. There are 15 residues in the CDR3. The CDR3 sequence: CATSDSGTGVYGYTF. CDR3 DNA sequence: TGTGCCACCAGTGACTCCGGGACAGGGGTTTATGGCTACACCTTC.

The genes are TRBV15 and TRBJ2-7; 12 positions agree with TRBD2. Germline assignment: CDR1 LNHNV and CDR2 YYDKDF (reference sequence). Trimming at V came to 5 bases and at J to 5 bases, leaving 7 bases not matched to a gene. CDR3 length equals 15 residues. The CDR3 DNA reads as TGTGCCACCAGCGCTAGGACTAGCGGGAACAACGAGCAGTACTTC. This gives the protein CATSARTSGNNEQYF.

There are a few counts of this clone. The chain is built from TRBV10-3 and TRBJ2-3; TRBD2 agrees at 11 bases. The CDR3 sequence is 18 residues long. The junction had 22 bases not matched to a gene; V was cut back by 11 bases and J by 6 bases. Germline V gives CDR1 ENHRY, CDR2 SYGVKD. As DNA, the CDR3 is TGTGCCGGCGCCGGGACAGTTACTAGCGGGAGTCCCTTTGATACGCAGTATTTT. Residues: CAGAGTVTSGSPFDTQYF.

The chain joins TRBV6-5 to TRBJ2-2; possible D gene TRBD1, 6 bases. Germline CDR1 MNHEY, CDR2 SVGAGI. The V end lost 0 bases, the J end lost 4 bases, and 12 bases lay between the germline ends. The CDR3 spans 16 residues. The CDR3 loop reads CASSYSFQGSTGELFF. Written as DNA, the CDR3 is TGTGCCAGCAGTTACTCGTTCCAGGGGAGCACCGGGGAGCTGTTTTTT.

CDR3 amino acids: CASSQIGQGALAEAFF. The DNA for the CDR3 is TGCGCCAGCAGCCAAATAGGACAGGGGGCTTTAGCTGAAGCTTTCTTT. The V and J genes are TRBV4-1 and TRBJ1-1; 11 bases match TRBD1. V lost 2 bases and J lost 6; bases outside the gene matches: 8. The germline V gene encodes CDR1 MGHRA and CDR2 YSYEKL. This CDR3 contains 16 residues.

This clone came up once. The chain uses TRBV28 and TRBJ1-5, with 9 bases that match TRBD1. CDR1 is MDHEN and CDR2 is SYDVKM in the germline V gene. J was trimmed by 2 bases and V by 4 bases; bases with no gene match: 18. The CDR3 has 20 amino acids. In nucleotides, the CDR3 is TGTGCCAGCAGTTCCCCAAGAGACAGGGGGTCTACCTCGGGCAATCAGCCCCAGCATTTT. Its translation: CASSSPRDRGSTSGNQPQHF.

CDR3 DNA sequence: TGTGCCAGCAGCGTAGGGGCGATCCAATCCTCGGCAGATACGCAGTATTTT. It encodes CASSVGAIQSSADTQYF. This sequence joins TRBV9 and TRBJ2-3; D is ambiguous. The germline V and J ends were trimmed by 0 bases and 4 bases, with 18 bases remaining between them. Germline V CDR1 and CDR2: SGDLS, YYNGEE. This CDR3 region has 17 residues.

V is TRBV2 and J is TRBJ1-1, with D possibly matching TRBD1 (6 bases). Germline V gene sequence: CDR1 SNHLY, CDR2 FYNNEI. The CDR3 runs to 12 residues. Trimming stripped 5 bases from V and 11 bases from J, with 15 bases between. In DNA, the CDR3 is TGTGCCAGCAGTTCTTCCCAGGGGAATGCTTTCTTT. This sequence encodes CASSSSQGNAFF.

V gene TRBV10-2 combines with J gene TRBJ2-1; 8 nucleotides line up with TRBD1. Germline-derived CDR1 and CDR2 are WSHSY and SAAADI. The CDR3 consists of 14 residues. The trim removed 6 bases at V and 4 bases at J, leaving 5 bases unmatched. The CDR3 bases are TGCGCCAGCAGGAGGACAGGGAATTACAATGAGCAGTTCTTC. Residues: CASRRTGNYNEQFF.

This clone has a count of ten or more. The sample holds other DNA sequences that translate to the same CDR3. The CDR3 coding sequence is TGTGCCAGCAGCTTAGAGGGAGGGGGGGTTGCCGGCTATGGCTACACCTTC. Its protein is CASSLEGGGVAGYGYTF. The V call is TRBV7-6, the J call TRBJ1-2; maybe TRBD1 (6 bases). The CDR3 totals 17 residues. From germline, CDR1 is SGHVS and CDR2 FNYEAQ. Trimming shortened V by 1 base and J by 4 bases, and 19 bases separated the two germline ends.

Regarding this clone: Other DNA sequences of this sample code for an identical CDR3. This chain uses TRBV18 with TRBJ1-1; possibly TRBD1 for D (5 bases). Trimming removed 3 bases at V and 1 base at J, with 9 bases between. CDR3 length: 14 residues. Germline V gene lookup returns CDR1 KGHSH and CDR2 LQKENI. The CDR3 region has the DNA TGTGCCAGCTCACCCGCGGGGGGGAACACTGAAGCTTTCTTT. Amino acids: CASSPAGGNTEAFF. Variable domain in full (rest from reference TRBV18 and TRBJ1-1): NAGVMQNPRHLVRRRGQEARLRCSPMKGHSHVYWYRQLPEEGLKFMVYLQKENIIDESGMPKERFSAEFPKEGPSILRIQQVVRGDSAAYFCASSPAGGNTEAFFGQGTRLTVV.

The CDR3 coding sequence is TGTGCCAGCAGTGAACGAGACAGGTCCGACGAGCAGTACTTC. Encoded protein: CASSERDRSDEQYF. The gene calls are TRBV6-1 and TRBJ2-7, with D tentatively TRBD1 (6 bases). V shed 2 bases and J shed 5 bases, with 13 bases lying between them. The CDR3 has 14 amino acids. Germline assignment: CDR1 MNHNS and CDR2 SASEGT.

This clone came up a few times. The chain has TRBV18 and TRBJ1-3; a weak D match, TRBD1 (5 bases). Germline CDR1 and CDR2: KGHSH and LQKENI. This CDR3 has 17 residues. With 1 base removed from V and 0 bases from J, the gap between germline ends came to 13 bases. CDR3 DNA: TGTGCCAGCTCACCACAAGGACAATTCCTCTCTGGAAACACCATATATTTT. Its protein product is CASSPQGQFLSGNTIYF.

This clone has a handful of counts. This chain uses TRBV5-1 with TRBJ1-2, with a possible D match to TRBD1 (6 bases). The CDR3 extends over 15 amino acids. Germline V gene sequence: CDR1 SGHRS, CDR2 YFSETQ. Trimming shortened V by 0 bases and J by 3 bases, and 12 bases separated the two germline ends. This chain's CDR3 is CASSLEGAGDYGYTF. The DNA of the CDR3 is TGCGCCAGCAGCTTGGAAGGGGCAGGGGACTATGGCTACACCTTC.

The rearrangement joins TRBV11-2 to TRBJ1-5; D possibly corresponds to TRBD1 (5 bases). This CDR3 comprises 14 residues. CDR1 is SGHAT and CDR2 is FQNNGV in the germline V gene. The V gene lost 0 bases and the J gene lost 5 bases, with 8 bases spanning the gap. In DNA form, the CDR3 reads TGTGCCAGCAGCTTAGACGGGGGAGATCAGCCCCAGCATTTT. Translating gives CASSLDGGDQPQHF.

V and J are TRBV19 and TRBJ1-2; D is perhaps TRBD1 (6 bases). V lost 1 base to trimming and J lost 2 bases, with 11 bases between them. The CDR3 is 15 residues long. Germline CDR1 and CDR2: LNHDA and SQIVND (reference sequence). For the CDR3, the DNA is TGTGCCAGTAGTATAGGCCAGGGGAAGAACTATGGCTACACCTTC. As protein: CASSIGQGKNYGYTF.

The chain uses TRBV27 and TRBJ2-7; possible D gene TRBD1, 6 bases. Trimming pared 1 base from V and 3 bases from J, leaving 13 bases between. The germline V gene encodes CDR1 MNHEY and CDR2 SMNVEV (reference sequence). CDR3 length: 15 amino acids. The CDR3 sequence is CASSLYRAAVYEQYF. The CDR3 DNA reads TGTGCCAGCAGTTTATACAGGGCGGCGGTCTACGAGCAGTACTTC.

V is TRBV11-2 and J is TRBJ1-5, with 7 positions matching TRBD1. CDR3 length equals 17 residues. Germline lookup yields CDR1 SGHAT and CDR2 FQNNGV. The junction had 11 bases not matched to a gene; V was cut back by 4 bases and J by 2 bases. The CDR3 spells CASSSNRGSIGNQPQHF. CDR3 in DNA: TGTGCCAGCAGCTCAAACAGGGGTTCGATCGGCAATCAGCCCCAGCATTTT.

The rearrangement links TRBV2 to TRBJ2-7; D gene ambiguous. V was cut by 6 bases and J by 2 bases, with 8 bases left in between. This CDR3 region has 12 residues. Per germline, CDR1 SNHLY and CDR2 FYNNEI. The CDR3 sequence is CASRKPAYEQYF. DNA for the CDR3: TGTGCCAGCAGAAAGCCGGCCTACGAGCAGTACTTC.

The sample holds many counts of this clone. The V and J genes are TRBV15 and TRBJ1-1; TRBD1 might be the D (6 bases). The V end lost 9 bases, the J end lost 0 bases, and 11 bases lay between the germline ends. Germline V lookup: CDR1 LNHNV, CDR2 YYDKDF (reference sequence). The CDR3 runs to 13 residues. CDR3 in amino acids: CATETGMNTEAFF. The CDR3 bases are TGTGCCACGGAGACAGGAATGAACACTGAAGCTTTCTTT.

The V call is TRBV27, the J call TRBJ2-1; 8 bases line up with TRBD2. Germline assignment: CDR1 MNHEY and CDR2 SMNVEV (reference sequence). V shed 2 bases and J 4 bases; nucleotides not matched to a gene: 4. The CDR3 length is 15 residues. The CDR3 spells CASSLASGRYNEQFF. CDR3 DNA sequence: TGTGCCAGCAGTTTAGCCAGCGGGAGATACAATGAGCAGTTCTTC.

CDR3 sequence: CASSQGLNGRGYTF. In DNA, the CDR3 is TGTGCCAGCAGTCAGGGACTTAACGGGAGGGGCTACACCTTC. The V gene is TRBV28, the J gene TRBJ1-2; a weak D match, TRBD1 (5 bases). From germline, CDR1 is MDHEN and CDR2 SYDVKM. Trimming left V 5 bases short and J 8 bases short, with 18 bases between. This CDR3 is 14 amino acids long.

The chain joins TRBV9 to TRBJ1-5; D is unresolved. The CDR3 runs 15 residues. Germline assignment: CDR1 SGDLS and CDR2 YYNGEE. V gave up 0 bases and J gave up 0 bases, with 7 bases separating them. CDR3 sequence: CASSVAPHSNQPQHF. CDR3 in DNA: TGTGCCAGCAGCGTAGCCCCACATAGCAATCAGCCCCAGCATTTT.